A single sample is the source of the 11 T cell receptor beta chains below, sequenced in a study of control samples from healthy donors and cancer patients. The protocol was immunoSEQ multiplex PCR, while the TCRdb copy is restricted to in-frame clones and leaves out a portion. The sample lists 150,000 to 200,000 clones; around 90% were seen once. The specimen was blood. These receptors were collected from a man younger than 35 in good health.

This clone came up once. The chain uses TRBV14 and TRBJ1-3; D may be TRBD1 (5 bases). The V gene's germline CDR1 is SGHDN and CDR2 FVKESK. CDR3 size: 14 residues. Between the trimmed V and J ends, which lost 1 base and 4 bases, there was a span of 8 bases. CDR3 in amino acids: CASSQVPGGNTIYF. Here the CDR3 DNA reads TGTGCCAGCAGCCAAGTTCCAGGGGGAAACACCATATATTTT.

The chain employs TRBV7-9 and TRBJ2-1; D is ambiguous. V dropped 5 bases and J dropped 2 bases, with 13 bases sitting between them. The CDR3 totals 15 residues. Germline lookup yields CDR1 SEHNR and CDR2 FQNEAQ (reference sequence). CDR3 amino acids: CASSQPWVAYNEQFF. As DNA, the CDR3 is TGTGCCAGCAGCCAACCCTGGGTTGCCTACAATGAGCAGTTCTTC. Based on the CDR3 plus reference TRBV7-9 and TRBJ2-1, the full variable domain is DTGVSQNPRHKITKRGQNVTFRCDPISEHNRLYWYRQTLGQGPEFLTYFQNEAQLEKSRLLSDRFSAERPKGSFSTLEIQRTEQGDSAMYLCASSQPWVAYNEQFFGPGTRLTVL.

This clone was detected once. The chain links TRBV5-1 to TRBJ2-7; D not certain. The CDR3 totals 13 residues. The V gene lost 2 bases and the J gene lost 0 bases, with 6 bases spanning the gap. Per germline, CDR1 SGHRS and CDR2 YFSETQ. CDR3 DNA sequence: TGCGCCAGCAGCTTCGGCAGCTCCTACGAGCAGTACTTC. This encodes CASSFGSSYEQYF.

V and J are TRBV30 and TRBJ2-5; D may correspond to TRBD1 or TRBD2 (6 bases each). CDR1 and CDR2 from the germline V gene are GTSNPN and SVGIG (reference sequence). The V end was cut by 1 base, the J end by 5 bases, with 11 bases between. The CDR3 is made up of 13 amino acids. The CDR3 spells CAWSAGGGETQYF. CDR3 DNA sequence: TGTGCCTGGAGTGCCGGGGGCGGGGAGACCCAGTACTTC.

The chain has TRBV11-2 and TRBJ2-7; D may be TRBD2 (6 bases). CDR1 is SGHAT, CDR2 FQNNGV, per germline. The CDR3 has 15 residues. The germline V and J ends were trimmed by 0 bases and 4 bases, with 13 bases remaining between them. The CDR3: CASSLEWGEGYEQYF. As DNA, the CDR3 is TGTGCCAGCAGCTTAGAGTGGGGGGAAGGATACGAGCAGTACTTC.

The chain couples TRBV19 to TRBJ2-3; 10 nucleotides match TRBD2. CDR3 length: 18 amino acids. The germline CDR1 and CDR2 sequences are LNHDA and SQIVND (reference sequence). Trimming removed 5 bases from V and 3 bases from J; junction bases left unmatched: 14. Written as DNA, the CDR3 is TGTGCCAGTAGTGCTCCACATCCTCTAGCGGGGGTTACAGATACGCAGTATTTT. This encodes CASSAPHPLAGVTDTQYF. Together with reference TRBV19 and TRBJ2-3, the CDR3 gives the full variable domain: DGGITQSPKYLFRKEGQNVTLSCEQNLNHDAMYWYRQDPGQGLRLIYYSQIVNDFQKGDIAEGYSVSREKKESFPLTVTSAQKNPTAFYLCASSAPHPLAGVTDTQYFGPGTRLTVL.

The rearrangement links TRBV9 to TRBJ1-1; D remains ambiguous. The CDR3 spans 17 residues. Between the trimmed V and J ends, which lost 4 bases and 0 bases, there was a span of 19 bases. Germline assignment: CDR1 SGDLS and CDR2 YYNGEE. CDR3 amino acids: CASSPPAESQLNTEAFF. DNA for the CDR3: TGTGCCAGCAGCCCACCGGCGGAGTCACAGCTGAACACTGAAGCTTTCTTT. The complete variable domain, with remaining parts taken from reference TRBV9 and TRBJ1-1, reads DSGVTQTPKHLITATGQRVTLRCSPRSGDLSVYWYQQSLDQGLQFLIQYYNGEERAKGNILERFSAQQFPDLHSELNLSSLELGDSALYFCASSPPAESQLNTEAFFGQGTRLTVV.

The gene calls are TRBV19 and TRBJ1-1; 9 bases map to TRBD1. The germline gives CDR1 LNHDA, CDR2 SQIVND (reference sequence). The V and J ends lost 5 bases and 4 bases, in that order; junction bases with no gene match: 8. The CDR3 consists of 15 residues. The CDR3 loop reads CASSVNRGPGTEAFF. The CDR3 nucleotides read TGTGCCAGTAGTGTAAACAGGGGGCCGGGCACTGAAGCTTTCTTT.

The chain recombines TRBV24-1 with TRBJ1-2; no reliable D call. The V gene lost 4 bases and the J gene lost 4 bases, with 3 bases spanning the gap. CDR3 length: 11 amino acids. From germline, CDR1 is KGHDR and CDR2 SFDVKD. CDR3 DNA: TGTGCCACCAGTGAGGGCTATGGCTACACCTTC. This codes for CATSEGYGYTF.

This rearrangement joins TRBV4-1 to TRBJ2-7; D is ambiguous. V was shortened by 0 bases and J by 2 bases, with 8 bases between the two germline ends. Germline V lookup: CDR1 MGHRA, CDR2 YSYEKL. The CDR3 is made up of 14 amino acids. The chain's CDR3 is CASSQDLRTYEQYF. The CDR3 region has the DNA TGCGCCAGCAGCCAAGATTTACGGACCTACGAGCAGTACTTC.

V usage is TRBV13 and J usage is TRBJ1-3; D is unresolved. This CDR3 comprises 16 residues. The V end lost 3 bases, the J end lost 0 bases, and 12 bases lay between the germline ends. From germline, CDR1 is PRHDT and CDR2 FYEKMQ (reference sequence). The CDR3: CASSFGSGSSGNTIYF. The CDR3 DNA is TGTGCCAGCAGCTTTGGTTCAGGTAGCTCTGGAAACACCATATATTTT.